This T cell receptor (beta chain) comes out of a study of Graves' ophthalmopathy and Graves' hyperthyroidism (dated by TCRdb to 2017 to 2018). Notes on the research overall: Peripheral blood was collected at initial diagnosis, before any treatment. The independent validation cohort included around 19 hyperthyroidism patients plus 17 patients who later progressed from hyperthyroidism to ophthalmopathy. Once sampling was done, hyperthyroidism patients were given methimazole at a starting dose of 30 mg daily, while ophthalmopathy patients were given high-dose intravenous methylprednisolone. In total, 120 to 150 blood samples were TCR-sequenced: fewer than 50 ophthalmopathy, some 75 hyperthyroidism and 17 hyperthyroidism-to-ophthalmopathy patients. To explore V-J signatures distinguishing ophthalmopathy from hyperthyroidism, a discovery set of about a hundred patients (more than 40 ophthalmopathy, some 55 stable hyperthyroidism) was enrolled. T-cell repertoires of thyroid tissue and blood were compared in 5 or 6 hyperthyroidism patients. TCR beta repertoire signatures were used to distinguish Graves' ophthalmopathy from Graves' hyperthyroidism and to predict progression to ophthalmopathy.

The research as a whole found: Most expanded thyroid clonotypes with frequency above 0.001 were also detected in blood, suggesting blood repertoires may reflect the thyroid immune response. In cross-validation, the 13-signature model distinguished ophthalmopathy from stable hyperthyroidism with approximately 88% sensitivity and 81.08% specificity, and in the test set the corresponding values were around 80% and 75%. Sample size was not predetermined statistically, and investigators were not blinded to group allocation. In validation, the model predicted ophthalmopathy progression with about 71% sensitivity and roughly 78% specificity; some 13 predicted patients were CT-confirmed with GO in a median of approximately 6.5 months.

This clonotype has a count of ten or more. The clone's antigen remains unknown. The input lacks base qualities; no much larger clone sits a single base away. For repertoire sequencing, TCR beta CDR3 regions were amplified from RNA transcripts. The first round was an RT-PCR using HTBI primers with the Qiagen OneStep RT-PCR kit, and this first round was followed by a second-round multiplex PCR, then size selection and purification. Libraries were sequenced paired-end with 100 bp reads on an Illumina HiSeq2000. The source study handled its data this way. SOAPnuke was used to process the reads, throwing out any read that had adapters, had uncalled bases, had a mean Phred below 15, or lacked an exact constant-primer or identifier match. COPE v1.2.5 was used to merge high-quality paired reads. Each unique nucleotide sequence was defined as a clonotype, and clonotypes were aligned to IMGT TRB V, D and J references with MiTCR v1.1. Analysis was restricted to V-J combinations with a frequency above 0.0001, which covered over 98% of repertoires. For each V-J combination, a TCR clonal expansion and chaos score was defined as the ratio of F50 clonal expansion to chaos observed in the TCRdist matrix. Welch's t-statistics and random forest were used to reduce features to about a dozen V-J combinations, which were fed into a naive Bayes classifier. Thyroid-blood repertoire similarity was quantified with the Morisita-Horn index. TCRdb applied fastp at Q25 and MiXCR to the public reads, then kept only in-frame beta chains. Each CDR3 protein gets just one entry, which takes the most common genes and DNA from the rows behind it. These V and J calls are TCRdb output, not the study's own analysis. Across this sample there are about 740,000 distinct CDR3 sequences, with 40% seen only once. The ten biggest clones cover 40% to 45% of the sample.

Ophthalmopathy patients were characterized by moderately to severely active disease, a Clinical Activity Score of at least 3, a NOSPECS grade of at least 4, and a disease duration under 3 months. Patients were excluded if they had other autoimmune diseases, uncontrolled infections, pregnancy or lactation. Diagnosis was based on clinical symptoms, serum thyroxine, TRAb, thyroid ultrasound and orbital computed tomography. Using Ficoll-Paque density gradient centrifugation, PBMCs were isolated from 10 ml of fresh peripheral blood. Total RNA was extracted using Trizol reagent, and RNA quality was checked on an Agilent 2100 Bioanalyzer. Input material: peripheral blood. The source of this sequence is an adult man with Graves' ophthalmopathy.

The nucleotides are TGTGCCAGCAGCTTGACTGGGACGCGAGCTAACTATGGCTACACCTTC. Its amino acids are CASSLTGTRANYGYTF. The rearrangement joined TRBV7-8 to TRBJ1-2, with a weak D call of TRBD1 (5 bases match). According to the germline V gene, CDR1 reads SGHVS and CDR2 reads FQNEAQ. V is shortened by 3 bases, J by 0 bases, and the region joining them spans 14 bases. From its cysteine to its phenylalanine, the CDR3 spans 16 amino acids. The only DNA kept is the CDR3, 48 bases in frame from the first base.